This T cell receptor beta chain was captured in a study of blood T cell repertoires in COVID-19. Study background: Whether acute or convalescent, the COVID-19 samples came from the United States, Italy and Spain. From T cells, B-cell-depleted T cells, or PBMCs came the material, which was cDNA or gDNA.

As processed by the authors: Reference gene primer amplification gave nucleated cell count estimates. Produced via immunoSEQ multiplex PCR; TCRdb's table is partial and in-frame only. The DNA was the basis for D and trimming; V, J and clone size are from that table. The sample lists 190,000 or so clones, about 86% occurring once. The ends were cut back, 5 bases at V and 5 bases at J, with 21 bases in the middle. The CDR3 runs 16 residues. Germline CDR1 and CDR2: MNHEY and SMNVEV (reference sequence). This sequence originates from a woman younger than 35 who had recovered from COVID-19. The genes are TRBV27 and TRBJ1-1, with D hard to call. Sample: peripheral blood. DNA of the CDR3: TGTGCCAGCAGTCGTCAACTTATATCCCTGGAGACTGAAGCTTTCTTT. Its protein product is CASSRQLISLETEAFF.